Sequencing of this T cell receptor beta chain was carried out in a study of T cells after yellow fever vaccination. MiXCR, applied by TCRdb to the 5' RACE reads, yields one record per CDR3 protein. The table records some 300,000 distinct CDR3 sequences, roughly 7.5% of them present only once. The clonotype originates from a man between 18 and 29 years old who received the YFV17D yellow fever vaccine. The input for sequencing was PBMCs, taken approximately 40 days after the first yellow fever vaccination.

The CDR3 reads CASKRRGFGDTQYF. CDR3 in DNA: TGTGCCAGCAAGAGGAGGGGGTTTGGGGATACGCAGTATTTT. The genes are TRBV7-2 and TRBJ2-3; possibly TRBD1 or TRBD2 for D (6 bases each). CDR1 is SGHTA, CDR2 FQGNSA, per germline. V gave up 7 bases and J gave up 6 bases, with 17 bases separating them. The CDR3 is made up of 14 amino acids.